One TCR beta chain is described in this entry. What it binds is not known. Trimming took 7 bases from V and 5 from J, leaving 8 bases between them. The CDR3 runs 11 residues. The germline CDR1 and CDR2 sequences are MNHNS and SASEGT. PCR was performed using 60 Vbeta and 13 Jbeta primers. Clones were read by immunoSEQ multiplex PCR, and TCRdb kept only the in-frame ones, dropping some. The sample carries approximately 100,000 clones, approximately 70% recorded once. This record comes from a study of cytomegalovirus exposure and HLA in healthy donors. Study outcomes and limitations: Most CMV-associated TCR beta chains were later found to appear HLA-restricted. Across donors, presence/absence analyses took sequencing depth to be roughly uniform. Cytomegalovirus status was reportedly diagnosed by the classifier with high specificity and sensitivity.

The material sequenced was PBMCs. The sequence derives from a man aged 25-45 years in good health and CMV-seropositive. The chain employs TRBV6-1 and TRBJ2-5; no clear D. For the CDR3, the DNA is TGTGCCAGCACGGGTTTTGAGACCCAGTACTTC. This gives the protein CASTGFETQYF.